The following is a TCR beta chain sequence with its context. Germline V gene data show CDR1 as MNHNY and CDR2 as SVGAGI (reference sequence). The CDR3 totals 12 residues. This specimen belongs to a study of blood T cells in healthy people across ages. The use of a sample-barcoded 5' primer and a J-beta primer mix characterized a second PCR of roughly 6 to 11 cycles. Via MiXCR, TCRdb re-called the 5' RACE reads, giving one row per CDR3 protein. The data hold about 800,000 distinct CDR3 sequences, with roughly 25% observed a single time. These data were also reused for a study on T cells of mothers and their children.

Sample: blood. The receptor was derived from a boy aged 10-17 years in good health. The genes are TRBV6-6 and TRBJ2-5; D might be TRBD2 (5 bases). The J call may be faulty, since TRBJ2-7 better matches the DNA end. The CDR3 here is CASSYSEDEQYF. The CDR3 DNA is TGTGCCAGCAGTTACTCGGAGGACGAGCAGTACTTC.